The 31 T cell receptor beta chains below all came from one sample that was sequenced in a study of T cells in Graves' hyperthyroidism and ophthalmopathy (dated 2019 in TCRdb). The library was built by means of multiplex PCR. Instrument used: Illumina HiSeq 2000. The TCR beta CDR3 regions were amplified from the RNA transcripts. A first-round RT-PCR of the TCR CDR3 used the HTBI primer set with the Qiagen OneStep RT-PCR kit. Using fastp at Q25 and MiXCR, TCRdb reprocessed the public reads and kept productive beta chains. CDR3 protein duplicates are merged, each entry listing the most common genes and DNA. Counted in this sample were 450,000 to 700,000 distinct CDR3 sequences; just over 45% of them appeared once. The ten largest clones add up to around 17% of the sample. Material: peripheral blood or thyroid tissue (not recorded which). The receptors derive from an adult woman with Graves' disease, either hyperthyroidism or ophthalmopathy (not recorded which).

This chain's CDR3 is CATSDGSFGGYNEQFF. Written as DNA, the CDR3 is TGTGCCACCAGCGATGGGTCCTTCGGGGGTTACAATGAGCAGTTCTTC. V gene TRBV24-1 combines with J gene TRBJ2-1; weak D call: TRBD2 (6 bases). Per germline, CDR1 KGHDR and CDR2 SFDVKD. The CDR3 sequence is 16 residues long. The V gene lost 7 bases and the J gene lost 4 bases, with 19 bases spanning the gap.

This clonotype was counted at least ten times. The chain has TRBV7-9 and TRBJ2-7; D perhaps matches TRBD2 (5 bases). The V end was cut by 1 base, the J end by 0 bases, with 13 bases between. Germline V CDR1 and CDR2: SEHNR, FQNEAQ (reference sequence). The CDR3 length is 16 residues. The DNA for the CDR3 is TGTGCCAGCAGCTTAGGTCAGCAGCGGTCCTCCTACGAGCAGTACTTC. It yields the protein CASSLGQQRSSYEQYF.

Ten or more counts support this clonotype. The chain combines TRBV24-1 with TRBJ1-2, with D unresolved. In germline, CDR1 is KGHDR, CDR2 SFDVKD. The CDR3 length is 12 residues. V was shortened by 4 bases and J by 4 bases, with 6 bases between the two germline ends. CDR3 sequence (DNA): TGTGCCACCAGTGACGGCGTCTATGGCTACACCTTC. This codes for CATSDGVYGYTF.

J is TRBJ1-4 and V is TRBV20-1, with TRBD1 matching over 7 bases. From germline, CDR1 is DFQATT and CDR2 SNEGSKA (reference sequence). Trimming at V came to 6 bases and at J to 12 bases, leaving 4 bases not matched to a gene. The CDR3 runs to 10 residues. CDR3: CSARTGQLFF. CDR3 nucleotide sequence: TGCAGTGCGAGGACAGGACAACTGTTTTTT.

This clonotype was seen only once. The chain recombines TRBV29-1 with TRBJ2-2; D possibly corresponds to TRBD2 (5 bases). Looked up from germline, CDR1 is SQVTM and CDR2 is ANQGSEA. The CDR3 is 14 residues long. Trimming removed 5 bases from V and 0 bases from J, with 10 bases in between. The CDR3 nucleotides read TGCAGCGTTTTTTGGGGAGCGAACACCGGGGAGCTGTTTTTT. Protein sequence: CSVFWGANTGELFF.

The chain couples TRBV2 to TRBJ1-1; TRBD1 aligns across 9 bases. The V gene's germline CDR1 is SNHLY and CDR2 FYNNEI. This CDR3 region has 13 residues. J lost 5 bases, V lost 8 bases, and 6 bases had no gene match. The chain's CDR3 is CASLTGGRTEAFF. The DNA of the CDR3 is TGTGCCAGCTTAACAGGGGGCCGTACTGAAGCTTTCTTT. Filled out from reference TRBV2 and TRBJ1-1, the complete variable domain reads EPEVTQTPSHQVTQMGQEVILRCVPISNHLYFYWYRQILGQKVEFLVSFYNNEISEKSEIFDDQFSVERPDGSNFTLKIRSTKLEDSAMYFCASLTGGRTEAFFGQGTRLTVV.

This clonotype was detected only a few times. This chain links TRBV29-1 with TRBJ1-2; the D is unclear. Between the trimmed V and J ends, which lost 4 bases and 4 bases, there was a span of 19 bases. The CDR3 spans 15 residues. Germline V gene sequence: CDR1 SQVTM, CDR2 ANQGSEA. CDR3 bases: TGCAGCGTTGTTAGGTCCGTGGGCCAGATCTATGGCTACACCTTC. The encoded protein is CSVVRSVGQIYGYTF.

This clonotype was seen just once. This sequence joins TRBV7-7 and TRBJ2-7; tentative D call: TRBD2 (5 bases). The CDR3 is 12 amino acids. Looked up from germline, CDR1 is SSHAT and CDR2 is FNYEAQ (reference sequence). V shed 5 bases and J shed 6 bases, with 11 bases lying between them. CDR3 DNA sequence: TGTGCCAGCAGCATACTAGGTTCCGAGCAGTACTTC. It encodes CASSILGSEQYF.

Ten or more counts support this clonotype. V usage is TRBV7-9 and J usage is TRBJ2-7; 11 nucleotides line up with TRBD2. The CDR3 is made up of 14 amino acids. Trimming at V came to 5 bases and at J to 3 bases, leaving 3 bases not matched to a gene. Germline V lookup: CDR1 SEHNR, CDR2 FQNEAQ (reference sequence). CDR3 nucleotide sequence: TGTGCCAGCAGCCTCACTAGCGGGAGCTACGAGCAGTACTTC. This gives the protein CASSLTSGSYEQYF.

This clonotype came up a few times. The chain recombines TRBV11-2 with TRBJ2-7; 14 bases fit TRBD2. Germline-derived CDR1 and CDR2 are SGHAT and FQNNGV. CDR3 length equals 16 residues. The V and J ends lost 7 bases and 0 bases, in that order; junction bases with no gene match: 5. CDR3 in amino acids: CASIRGLAGDSYEQYF. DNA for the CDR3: TGTGCCAGCATTCGGGGACTAGCGGGAGACTCCTACGAGCAGTACTTC.

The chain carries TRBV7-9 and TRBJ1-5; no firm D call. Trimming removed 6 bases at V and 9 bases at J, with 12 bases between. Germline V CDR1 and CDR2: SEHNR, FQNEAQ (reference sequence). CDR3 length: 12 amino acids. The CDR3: CASRETEGPQHF. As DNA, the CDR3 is TGTGCCAGCAGAGAGACCGAGGGGCCCCAGCATTTT.

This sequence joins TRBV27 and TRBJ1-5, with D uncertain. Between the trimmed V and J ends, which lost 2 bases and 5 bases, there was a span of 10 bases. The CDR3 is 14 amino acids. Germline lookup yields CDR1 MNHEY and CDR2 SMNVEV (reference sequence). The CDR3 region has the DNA TGTGCCAGCAGTTTAATGCCGGGCTATCAGCCCCAGCATTTT. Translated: CASSLMPGYQPQHF.

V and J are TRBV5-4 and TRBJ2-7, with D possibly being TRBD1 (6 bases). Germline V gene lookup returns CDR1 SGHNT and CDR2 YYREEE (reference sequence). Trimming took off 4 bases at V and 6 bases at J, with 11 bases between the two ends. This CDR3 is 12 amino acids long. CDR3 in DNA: TGTGCCAGCAGCCCAGGGGTCGGCGAGCAGTACTTC. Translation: CASSPGVGEQYF.

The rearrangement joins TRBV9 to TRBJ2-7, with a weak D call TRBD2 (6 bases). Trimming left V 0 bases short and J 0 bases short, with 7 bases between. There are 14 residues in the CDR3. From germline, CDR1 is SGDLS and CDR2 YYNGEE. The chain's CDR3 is CASSVGGDSYEQYF. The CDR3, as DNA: TGTGCCAGCAGCGTAGGGGGGGACTCCTACGAGCAGTACTTC.

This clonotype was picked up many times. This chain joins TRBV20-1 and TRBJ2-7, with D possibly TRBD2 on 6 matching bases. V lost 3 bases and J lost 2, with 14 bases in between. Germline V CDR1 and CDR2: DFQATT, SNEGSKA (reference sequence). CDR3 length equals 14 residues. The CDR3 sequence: CSASAVPSAYEQYF. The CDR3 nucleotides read TGCAGTGCTAGTGCCGTGCCTAGCGCCTACGAGCAGTACTTC.

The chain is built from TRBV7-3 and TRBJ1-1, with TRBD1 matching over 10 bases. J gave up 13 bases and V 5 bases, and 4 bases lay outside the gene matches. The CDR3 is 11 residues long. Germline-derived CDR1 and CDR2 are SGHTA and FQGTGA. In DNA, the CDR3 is TGTGCCAGCAGCCCCGGGACAGGGGATTTCTTT. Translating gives CASSPGTGDFF.

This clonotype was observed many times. The CDR3 here is CASSYSPGQGNSPLHF. The CDR3, as DNA: TGTGCCAGCAGCTACAGTCCGGGACAGGGGAATTCACCCCTCCACTTT. This chain links TRBV9 with TRBJ1-6, with TRBD1 matching 10 bases. Per the germline V gene, CDR1 is SGDLS and CDR2 is YYNGEE. The CDR3 runs to 16 residues. With 4 bases clipped from V and 7 bases from J, the junction kept 8 bases outside the gene matches.

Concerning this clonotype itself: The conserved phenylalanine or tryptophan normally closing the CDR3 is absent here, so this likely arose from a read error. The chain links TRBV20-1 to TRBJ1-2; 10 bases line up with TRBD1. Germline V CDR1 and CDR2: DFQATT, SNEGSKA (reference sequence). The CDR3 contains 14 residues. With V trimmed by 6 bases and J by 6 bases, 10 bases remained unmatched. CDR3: CSALDRGGRDGYTS. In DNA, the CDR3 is TGCAGTGCCCTGGACAGGGGGGGGCGAGATGGCTACACCTCC.

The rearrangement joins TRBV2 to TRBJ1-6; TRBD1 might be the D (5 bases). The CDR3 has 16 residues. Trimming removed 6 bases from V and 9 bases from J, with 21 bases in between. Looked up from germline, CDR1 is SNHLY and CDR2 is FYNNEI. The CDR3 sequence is CASSPQEGLSTSPLHF. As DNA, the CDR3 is TGTGCCAGCAGCCCTCAAGAGGGGCTTTCTACTTCACCCCTCCACTTT.

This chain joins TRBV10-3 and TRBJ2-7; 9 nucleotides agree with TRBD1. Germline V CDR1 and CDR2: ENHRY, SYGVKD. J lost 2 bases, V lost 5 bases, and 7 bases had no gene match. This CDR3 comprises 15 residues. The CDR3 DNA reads TGTGCCATCAGTCCGGGACAGGGAACAGCCTACGAGCAGTACTTC. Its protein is CAISPGQGTAYEQYF.

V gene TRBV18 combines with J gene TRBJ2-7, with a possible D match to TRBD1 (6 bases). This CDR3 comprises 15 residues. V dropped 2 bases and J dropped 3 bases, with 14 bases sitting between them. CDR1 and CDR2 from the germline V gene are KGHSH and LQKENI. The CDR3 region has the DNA TGTGCCAGCTCACCATCGCAGGGGAGTAGCTACGAGCAGTACTTC. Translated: CASSPSQGSSYEQYF.

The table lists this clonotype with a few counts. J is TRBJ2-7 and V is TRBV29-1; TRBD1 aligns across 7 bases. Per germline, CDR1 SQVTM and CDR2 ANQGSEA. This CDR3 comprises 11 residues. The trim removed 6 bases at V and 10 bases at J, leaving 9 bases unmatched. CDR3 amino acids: CSVLTGDGQYF. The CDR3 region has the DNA TGCAGCGTCCTTACAGGGGACGGCCAGTACTTC.

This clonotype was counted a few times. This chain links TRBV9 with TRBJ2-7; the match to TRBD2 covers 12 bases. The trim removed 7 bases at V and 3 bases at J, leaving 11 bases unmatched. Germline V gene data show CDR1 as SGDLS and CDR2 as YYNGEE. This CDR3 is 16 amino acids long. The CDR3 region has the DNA TGTGCCAGCTCACCCCCAGGACTAGCGGGATACTACGAGCAGTACTTC. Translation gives CASSPPGLAGYYEQYF. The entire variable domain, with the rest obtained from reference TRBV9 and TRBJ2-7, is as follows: DSGVTQTPKHLITATGQRVTLRCSPRSGDLSVYWYQQSLDQGLQFLIQYYNGEERAKGNILERFSAQQFPDLHSELNLSSLELGDSALYFCASSPPGLAGYYEQYFGPGTRLTVT.

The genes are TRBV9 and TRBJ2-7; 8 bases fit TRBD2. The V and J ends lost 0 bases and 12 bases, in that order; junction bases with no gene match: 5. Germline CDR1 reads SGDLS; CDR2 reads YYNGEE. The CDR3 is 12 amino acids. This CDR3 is CASSVGPSGRYF. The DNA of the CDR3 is TGTGCCAGCAGCGTAGGACCTAGCGGGCGGTACTTC.

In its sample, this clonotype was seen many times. The CDR3 nucleotides are TGTGCCAGCAGCTTAGAATCTTTGAATCAGCCCCAGCATTTT. It codes for CASSLESLNQPQHF. V gene TRBV7-9 combines with J gene TRBJ1-5; D is ambiguous. The germline V and J ends were trimmed by 1 base and 4 bases, with 8 bases remaining between them. CDR3 length: 14 amino acids. CDR1 SEHNR and CDR2 FQNEAQ come from the germline V gene (reference sequence).

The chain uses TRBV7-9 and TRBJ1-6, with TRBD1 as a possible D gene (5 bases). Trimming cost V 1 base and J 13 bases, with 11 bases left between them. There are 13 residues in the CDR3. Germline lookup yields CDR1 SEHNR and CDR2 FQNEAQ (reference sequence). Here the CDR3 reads CASSLGMGDPLHF. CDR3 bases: TGTGCCAGCAGCTTAGGAATGGGGGACCCCCTCCACTTT.

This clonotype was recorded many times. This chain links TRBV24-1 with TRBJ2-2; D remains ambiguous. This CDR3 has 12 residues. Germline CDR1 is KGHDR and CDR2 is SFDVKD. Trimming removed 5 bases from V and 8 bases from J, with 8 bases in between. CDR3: CATSVTGGELFF. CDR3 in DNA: TGTGCCACCAGTGTCACTGGGGGGGAGCTGTTTTTT.

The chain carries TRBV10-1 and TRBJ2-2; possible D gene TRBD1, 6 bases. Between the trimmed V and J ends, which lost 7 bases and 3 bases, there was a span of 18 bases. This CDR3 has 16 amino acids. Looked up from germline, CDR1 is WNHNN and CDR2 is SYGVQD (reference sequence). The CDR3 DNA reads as TGCGCCAGCAATAAACAACGAAACAGGGACACCGGGGAGCTGTTTTTT. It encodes CASNKQRNRDTGELFF.

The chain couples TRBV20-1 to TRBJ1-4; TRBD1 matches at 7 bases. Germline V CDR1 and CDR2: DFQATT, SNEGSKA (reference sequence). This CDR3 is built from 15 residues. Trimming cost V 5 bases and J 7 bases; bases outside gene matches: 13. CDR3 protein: CSAVSARDSGEKLFF. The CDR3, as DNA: TGCAGTGCTGTCAGCGCCCGGGACAGCGGTGAAAAACTGTTTTTT.

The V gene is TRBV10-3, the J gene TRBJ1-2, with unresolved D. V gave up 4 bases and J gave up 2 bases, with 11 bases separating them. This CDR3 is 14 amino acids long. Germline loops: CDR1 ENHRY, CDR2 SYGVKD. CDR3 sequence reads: CAISGLTENYGYTF. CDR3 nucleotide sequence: TGTGCCATCAGTGGACTTACAGAGAACTATGGCTACACCTTC.

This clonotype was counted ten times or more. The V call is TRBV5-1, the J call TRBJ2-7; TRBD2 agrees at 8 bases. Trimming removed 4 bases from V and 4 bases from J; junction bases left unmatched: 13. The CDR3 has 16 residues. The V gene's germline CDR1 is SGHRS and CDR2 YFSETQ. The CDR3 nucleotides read TGCGCCAGCAGCCCGGGGGGGGCTAGCGGTTCTTACGAGCAGTACTTC. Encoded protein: CASSPGGASGSYEQYF.